Below, 4 T cell receptor beta chains from the same sample are listed, as sequenced in a study of shared clonotypes between healthy human individuals. Clones were read by immunoSEQ multiplex PCR, and TCRdb kept only the in-frame ones, dropping some. The table includes some 1.5 million clones, roughly 96% detected once. Sequences were obtained from naive CD4+ T cells sorted from blood. The subset is: CD45RA+ positively selected. These receptors came from a man between 25 and 39 years old in good health.

This clone was detected only once. This chain connects TRBV7-9 to TRBJ2-3; D unresolved. Trimming removed 1 base at V and 8 bases at J, with 13 bases between. This CDR3 contains 14 residues. Per germline, CDR1 SEHNR and CDR2 FQNEAQ (reference sequence). In DNA, the CDR3 is TGTGCCAGCAGCTTAGAGGTCCTCCTAGTTACGCAGTATTTT. It yields the protein CASSLEVLLVTQYF.

The chain couples TRBV27 to TRBJ2-2; 9 bases match TRBD1. J was trimmed by 6 bases and V by 3 bases; bases with no gene match: 8. Looked up from germline, CDR1 is MNHEY and CDR2 is SMNVEV (reference sequence). CDR3 size: 16 residues. CDR3 loop: CASSFSGTGWAGELFF. The CDR3 DNA reads TGTGCCAGCAGTTTCTCCGGGACAGGGTGGGCCGGGGAGCTGTTTTTT.

This chain connects TRBV10-3 to TRBJ2-1, with TRBD2 matching over 13 bases. CDR3 length: 15 residues. Per germline, CDR1 ENHRY and CDR2 SYGVKD. Unmatched junction bases numbered 9, after V lost 8 bases and J lost 8 bases. The CDR3, as DNA: TGTGCCATCGGGTTACTAGCGGGAGGGCAGGATGAGCAGTTCTTC. This translates into CAIGLLAGGQDEQFF.

About this clone itself: Other DNA sequences of this sample code for an identical CDR3. The chain employs TRBV5-4 and TRBJ2-5; tentatively, D is TRBD1 (6 bases). Trimming removed 4 bases from V and 2 bases from J, with 9 bases in between. CDR3 length: 13 residues. Germline CDR1 is SGHNT and CDR2 is YYREEE (reference sequence). The CDR3 DNA sequence: TGTGCCAGCAGCCAAACAGGGCAAGAGACCCAGTACTTC. Its translation: CASSQTGQETQYF.